The 15 T cell receptor beta chains reported below all come from one sample, sequenced in a study of blood T cells in healthy people across ages. Combining a sample-barcoded 5' primer with a J-beta primer mix, a second PCR ran for about 6 to 11 cycles. TCRdb itself ran the 5' RACE reads through MiXCR, one entry per CDR3 protein. This sample yields about a million distinct CDR3 sequences, of which roughly 51% are seen a single time; 20% to 25% belongs to the top ten. Sequencing was performed on blood. These receptors all come from a woman aged 60-75 years in good health.

This clonotype was found a few times. The CDR3 DNA sequence: TGTGCCAGCAGTTCAACCGGACCCCGGGGGACCCAGTACTTC. Amino acid sequence: CASSSTGPRGTQYF. The chain uses TRBV12-3 or TRBV12-4 and TRBJ2-5; the D gene is possibly TRBD2 (5 bases). V lost 4 bases and J 7 bases, leaving 16 bases between the germline ends. This CDR3 spans 14 amino acids.

This chain links TRBV20-1 with TRBJ2-5, with 11 bases matching TRBD2. CDR1 is DFQATT and CDR2 is SNEGSKA in the germline V gene (reference sequence). The length of the CDR3 is 18 residues. J lost 2 bases, V lost 1 base, and 12 bases had no gene match. In DNA form, the CDR3 reads TGCAGTGCTAGAGTAGGTCTAGCGGGAGGTTGGTATCAAGAGACCCAGTACTTC. It codes for CSARVGLAGGWYQETQYF.

The chain links TRBV28 to TRBJ2-6; TRBD2 matches at 11 bases. With 11 bases clipped from V and 1 base from J, the junction kept 7 bases outside the gene matches. The CDR3 consists of 16 residues. The germline V gene encodes CDR1 MDHEN and CDR2 SYDVKM. This CDR3 is CAVLAGGFSGANVLTF. CDR3 DNA: TGTGCCGTTCTAGCGGGAGGCTTTTCTGGGGCCAACGTCCTGACTTTC.

The rearrangement uses TRBV5-5 and TRBJ2-7, with TRBD2 matching over 8 bases. V shed 1 base and J 5 bases; nucleotides not matched to a gene: 8. The CDR3 contains 15 residues. CDR1 SGHKS and CDR2 YYEKEE come from the germline V gene (reference sequence). CDR3 residues: CASSLFGRREDEQYF. CDR3 bases: TGTGCCAGCAGCTTGTTCGGAAGGCGGGAGGACGAGCAGTACTTC. Using reference TRBV5-5 and TRBJ2-7 for the parts outside the CDR3, the full variable domain is DAGVTQSPTHLIKTRGQQVTLRCSPISGHKSVSWYQQVLGQGPQFIFQYYEKEERGRGNFPDRFSARQFPNYSSELNVNALLLGDSALYLCASSLFGRREDEQYFGPGTRLTVT.

In this sample, this clonotype turned up a few times. V is TRBV27 and J is TRBJ2-1; 9 nucleotides line up with TRBD2. The germline V gene has CDR1 MNHEY and CDR2 SMNVEV (reference sequence). V lost 0 bases to trimming and J lost 10 bases; unmatched junction nucleotides: 7. The CDR3 is 15 residues long. This CDR3 reads CASSLSSGSFWEQFF. The DNA for the CDR3 is TGTGCCAGCAGTTTATCTAGCGGGAGTTTTTGGGAGCAGTTCTTC.

This clonotype was detected only a few times. The chain carries TRBV12-3 or TRBV12-4 and TRBJ1-2; tentative D call: TRBD1 (6 bases). V was shortened by 5 bases and J by 7 bases, with 20 bases between the two germline ends. This CDR3 contains 15 residues. CDR3 protein: CASSPVQLGGIGYTF. The CDR3 bases are TGTGCCAGCAGTCCGGTTCAGCTAGGGGGGATTGGCTACACCTTC.

This clonotype was found a few times. One end of the junction is discordant with germline, which a read error may explain. The V call is TRBV15, the J call TRBJ1-1, with 7 bases lining up with TRBD1. CDR1 LNHNV and CDR2 YYDKDF come from the germline V gene (reference sequence). The CDR3 loop spans 16 amino acids. The CDR3: CASSRGQAGPNTEAFF. As DNA, the CDR3 is TGTGCCTCCAGCAGAGGACAGGCCGGCCCGAACACTGAAGCTTTCTTT. Full variable domain (remainder filled in from reference TRBV15 and TRBJ1-1): DAMVIQNPRYQVTQFGKPVTLSCSQTLNHNVMYWYQQKSSQAPKLLFHYYDKDFNNEADTPDNFQSRRPNTSFCFLDIRSPGLGDTAMYLCASSRGQAGPNTEAFFGQGTRLTVV.

With regard to this clonotype: A clone one base away is much larger, so this may be a read error. The genes are TRBV29-1 and TRBJ2-3; TRBD2 matches at 8 bases. CDR3 size: 15 residues. Germline lookup yields CDR1 SQVTM and CDR2 ANQGSEA. CDR3 DNA sequence: TGCAGCGGTGAAGGGGGGCAGCGGGAGCTCGATACGCAGTATTTT. Protein product: CSGEGGQRELDTQYF.

The chain couples TRBV10-3 to TRBJ2-7; 7 positions match TRBD2. This CDR3 spans 14 amino acids. The ends lost 4 bases at V and 2 bases at J; junction bases unmatched: 5. Germline CDR1 is ENHRY and CDR2 is SYGVKD. The CDR3 DNA is TGTGCCATCAGTGTCAGGGAGGGACCCTACGAGCAGTACTTC. Amino acid sequence: CAISVREGPYEQYF.

This clonotype has only a few counts. The chain uses TRBV29-1 and TRBJ2-6; D gene uncertain. The germline gives CDR1 SQVTM, CDR2 ANQGSEA. V shed 4 bases and J shed 5 bases, with 6 bases lying between them. This CDR3 has 12 amino acids. The CDR3 loop reads CSVVLRANVLTF. In nucleotides, the CDR3 is TGCAGCGTTGTCCTTAGGGCCAACGTCCTGACTTTC.

The J gene is TRBJ2-4, the V gene TRBV27; the D gene is possibly TRBD1 (6 bases). The end of the DNA is better explained by TRBJ2-7, so the J call may be wrong. Germline V gene lookup returns CDR1 MNHEY and CDR2 SMNVEV (reference sequence). The CDR3 has 16 amino acids. The CDR3 here is CASSLPNRVLRYEQYF. CDR3 nucleotides: TGTGCCAGCAGTTTACCAAACAGGGTCCTTAGGTACGAGCAGTACTTC.

The genes are TRBV15 and TRBJ2-7; 7 positions match TRBD1. With V trimmed by 2 bases and J by 1 base, 2 bases remained unmatched. This CDR3 is built from 14 residues. Germline V gene sequence: CDR1 LNHNV, CDR2 YYDKDF (reference sequence). The CDR3 coding sequence is TGTGCCACCAGCAGAAGGGACAGATCCTACGAGCAGTACTTC. It encodes CATSRRDRSYEQYF.

On this clonotype itself: The junction does not match germline at one end; this may be a read error. The chain recombines TRBV11-1 with TRBJ1-6; D gene uncertain. This CDR3 region has 14 residues. From germline, CDR1 is SGHAT and CDR2 FQDESV (reference sequence). The DNA for the CDR3 is TGTGCCAGCAGCTCCATCGTCCAAAATTCACCCCCCCACTTT. It translates to CASSSIVQNSPPHF.

In this sample, this clonotype turned up a few times. This chain connects TRBV10-3 to TRBJ2-3; a possible D gene is TRBD1 (6 bases). Germline CDR1 is ENHRY and CDR2 is SYGVKD. The germline V and J ends were trimmed by 9 bases and 3 bases, with 13 bases remaining between them. The CDR3 length is 13 residues. CDR3 DNA: TGTGCCATGGGACAAGGGAAGACAGATACGCAGTATTTT. Translation: CAMGQGKTDTQYF.

This chain joins TRBV12-3 or TRBV12-4 and TRBJ2-7; D gene uncertain. The J call may be faulty, since TRBJ2-5 better matches the DNA end. The CDR3 is 14 residues long. The CDR3 DNA reads TGTGCCAGCAGTTTATCTCTTTATGGGGAGACCCAGTACTTC. This encodes CASSLSLYGETQYF.